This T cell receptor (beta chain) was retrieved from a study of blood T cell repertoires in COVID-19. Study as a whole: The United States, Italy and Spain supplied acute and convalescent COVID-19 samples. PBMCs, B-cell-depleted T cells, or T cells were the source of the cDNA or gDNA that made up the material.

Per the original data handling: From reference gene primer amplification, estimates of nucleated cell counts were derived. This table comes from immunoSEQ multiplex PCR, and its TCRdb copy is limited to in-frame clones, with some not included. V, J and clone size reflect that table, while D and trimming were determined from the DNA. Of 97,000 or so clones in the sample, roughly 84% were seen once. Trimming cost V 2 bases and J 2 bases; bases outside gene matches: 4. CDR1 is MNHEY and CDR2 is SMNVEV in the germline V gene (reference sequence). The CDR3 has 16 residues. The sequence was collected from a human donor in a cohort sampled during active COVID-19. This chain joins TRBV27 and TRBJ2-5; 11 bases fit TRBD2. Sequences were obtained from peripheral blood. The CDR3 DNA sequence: TGTGCCAGCAGTTTAGGAATAGCGGGGGGGCAAGAGACCCAGTACTTC. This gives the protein CASSLGIAGGQETQYF.